This entry describes one T cell receptor (beta chain). Clones were sequenced by immunoSEQ multiplex PCR, and TCRdb holds only the in-frame ones, with some missing. The profile shows roughly 59,000 clones, roughly 86% of them singletons. The CDR3 length is 15 residues. The V and J ends lost 8 bases and 0 bases respectively, with 11 bases between them. The data were obtained in a study of technical replicates of blood from several donors. The sample comprised PBMCs. The TCR comes from a human donor in good health. Some clones in this sample may be carry-over from other donors' samples. This chain uses TRBV23-1 with TRBJ2-6; D gene ambiguous. TRBV23-1 counts as an open reading frame of uncertain function. The CDR3 DNA reads TGCGCCAGCCCCCCGCCGAGCTCTGGGGCCAACGTCCTGACTTTC. Translation gives CASPPPSSGANVLTF.